This entry is about one TCR beta chain. The CDR3 extends over 17 amino acids. The germline gives CDR1 MDHEN, CDR2 SYDVKM. V lost 3 bases to trimming and J lost 7 bases, with 22 bases between them. Authors' data handling: Reference gene primer amplification gave estimated nucleated cell counts. Some clones are missing from TCRdb's copy, which holds only in-frame ones; the method was immunoSEQ multiplex PCR. Clone size and the V and J calls come from that table; the DNA yielded D and trimming. The table shows roughly 130,000 clones, with around 80% occurring only once. This entry comes from a study of blood T cell repertoires in COVID-19. Study as a whole: Researchers got acute and convalescent COVID-19 samples from the United States, Italy and Spain. PBMCs, B-cell-depleted T cells, or T cells provided the cDNA or gDNA that made up the material.

The V gene is TRBV28, the J gene TRBJ1-5; no definite D call. Material: peripheral blood. This sequence was found in a woman aged 55-70 years with acute or convalescent COVID-19. The CDR3 region is CASSFPPKSSLKQPQHF. CDR3 in DNA: TGTGCCAGCAGTTTCCCGCCGAAATCCAGTCTCAAACAGCCCCAGCATTTT.